The 11 T cell receptor beta chains below were found in one sample sequenced in a study of T cell clonality in common variable immunodeficiency. Profiling relied on immunoSEQ multiplex PCR, and the TCRdb table lists in-frame clones only, not all of them. The profile covers about 41,000 clones, none occurring a single time. What was sequenced was peripheral blood mononuclear cells. All receptors derive from a person aged 18-69 years in good health.

This clone has a count of ten or more. The observed sequence ends 3 residues before the CDR3 terminus, with the missing tail filled in from the germline J gene. The genes are TRBV7-8 and TRBJ2-3; TRBD2 aligns across 11 bases. This CDR3 contains 17 residues. V trimming: 2 bases; J trimming: 1 base; junction bases outside the gene matches: 5. Germline V gene lookup returns CDR1 SGHVS and CDR2 FQNEAQ. CDR3 sequence reads: CASSLLGTSGRTDTQYF. CDR3 DNA, as far as it was read: TGTGCCAGCAGCTTACTCGGGACTAGCGGACGCACAGATACG.

This clone was seen many times. The missing CDR3 end, 3 residues past where the read stops, is filled in from the germline J gene. The rearrangement joins TRBV5-6 to TRBJ2-3, with TRBD1 matching 7 bases. Losses at the gene ends were 4 bases for V and 6 bases for J; bases not matched to a gene: 2. This CDR3 is built from 12 residues. Germline V CDR1 and CDR2: SGHDT, YYEEEE. CDR3 loop: CASSTDRDTQYF. The part of the CDR3 DNA that was read is TGTGCCAGCAGCACGGACAGGGATACG. Looking up the rest from reference TRBV5-6 and TRBJ2-3 gives the full variable domain: DAGVTQSPTHLIKTRGQQVTLRCSPKSGHDTVSWYQQALGQGPQFIFQYYEEEERQRGNFPDRFSGHQFPNYSSELNVNALLLGDSALYLCASSTDRDTQYFGPGTRLTVL.

This clone was seen repeatedly, ten times or more. The read halts 3 residues ahead of the CDR3 end, with the missing end drawn from the germline J gene. This rearrangement joins TRBV4-1 to TRBJ2-2; TRBD2 matches at 7 bases. The CDR3 is made up of 16 amino acids. The germline V gene encodes CDR1 MGHRA and CDR2 YSYEKL. J gave up 1 base and V 0 bases, and 2 bases lay outside the gene matches. CDR3 amino acids: CASSQDGGGNTGELFF. The part of the CDR3 DNA that was read is TGCGCCAGCAGCCAAGATGGGGGGGGGAACACCGGGGAG.

This clone was observed at least ten times. The read finishes 3 residues shy of the CDR3 end, and the germline J gene is used to complete it. J is TRBJ2-7 and V is TRBV7-9; tentative D call: TRBD2 (5 bases). Trimming stripped 1 base from V and 2 bases from J, with 12 bases between. Per the germline V gene, CDR1 is SEHNR and CDR2 is FQNEAQ (reference sequence). This CDR3 region has 15 residues. CDR3 loop: CASSLVRGPTYEQYF. The DNA read from the CDR3 is TGTGCCAGCAGCTTAGTGCGCGGGCCCACCTACGAG.

This clone appeared many times. Sequencing ends 3 residues short of the CDR3 end; the germline J gene provides the rest. This rearrangement joins TRBV5-4 to TRBJ1-4; 9 bases match TRBD1. The germline gives CDR1 SGHNT, CDR2 YYREEE (reference sequence). The CDR3 has 14 residues. CDR3 in amino acids: CATHQQGANSPLFF. The sequenced part of the CDR3 DNA is TGTGCAACCCACCAACAGGGGGCAAATTCACCA.

This clone came up many times. Germline is not matched at one junction end, which may reflect a read error. The CDR3 bases that were read are TGCGCCAGCAGCCAAGATCTACTCGGCAATAGGGTCAATGAG. It encodes CASSQDLLGNRVNE. The complete CDR3 protein is CASSQDLLGNRVNEQFF. The gene calls are TRBV4-2 and TRBJ2-1; the D is unclear. The sequenced fragment ends 3 residues before the CDR3 boundary, so the rest is inferred from the germline J gene. The CDR3 has 17 amino acids. CDR1 and CDR2 (germline): LGHNA, YNFKEQ.

This clone was counted at least ten times. The sequence runs out 3 residues before the end of the CDR3; the remainder is reconstructed from the germline J gene. The rearrangement links TRBV20-1 to TRBJ1-6; 10 bases line up with TRBD1. This CDR3 spans 14 amino acids. Germline values: CDR1 DFQATT, CDR2 SNEGSKA (reference sequence). J gave up 7 bases and V 5 bases, and 5 bases lay outside the gene matches. CDR3 in amino acids: CSALPGQGNSPLHF. CDR3 DNA, as far as it was read: TGCAGTGCTCTGCCGGGACAGGGGAATTCACCC.

There are a few counts of this clone. Coverage ceases 3 residues before the CDR3 finishes, and the germline J gene fills in the end. The chain carries TRBV7-9 and TRBJ2-7; TRBD1 matches 8 bases. With 4 bases clipped from V and 3 bases from J, the junction kept 8 bases outside the gene matches. Germline V lookup: CDR1 SEHNR, CDR2 FQNEAQ (reference sequence). The CDR3 runs 15 residues. The CDR3 bases that were read are TGTGCCAGCAGCTCCACTAGAGGGACAGGCTACGAG. Its translation is CASSSTRGTGYE. The entire CDR3 protein reads CASSSTRGTGYEQYF.

This clone was observed many times. The CDR3 goes on 3 residues after the read ends, and that part is filled in from the germline J gene. The chain uses TRBV19 and TRBJ1-2; no clear D gene. There are 16 residues in the CDR3. Deletions cut 4 bases from V and 5 bases from J, with 20 bases between. Per germline, CDR1 LNHDA and CDR2 SQIVND (reference sequence). The DNA read from the CDR3 is TGTGCCAGTAGTACACCCCGGCGGGCTGCCGGTTATGGC. Translation gives CASSTPRRAAGYG. The CDR3 as a whole reads CASSTPRRAAGYGYTF.

This clone was seen many times. Its ends do not fully match the called genes, so a read error is possible. Sequencing ends 3 residues short of the CDR3 end; the germline J gene provides the rest. The gene calls are TRBV6-2 or TRBV6-3 and TRBJ2-1; 10 bases are shared with TRBD2. In germline, CDR1 is MNHEY, CDR2 SVGEGT. This CDR3 is 17 amino acids long. Incomplete CDR3 DNA: TGTGCCAGCAGTTACTTTAAAAGCGGGAGGGCCTACAGTGAG. Its translation: CASSYFKSGRAYSE. The CDR3 in full is CASSYFKSGRAYSEQFF.

Ten or more counts support this clone. The CDR3 is cut off 3 residues early in the read; its end comes from the germline J gene. The genes are TRBV5-4 and TRBJ2-3; TRBD2 matches 9 bases. The germline V gene encodes CDR1 SGHNT and CDR2 YYREEE (reference sequence). The V segment lost 0 bases and the J segment 4 bases; nucleotides outside the gene matches: 6. This CDR3 has 16 amino acids. The sequenced CDR3 bases are TGTGCCAGCAGCTTGGGGGCGGGAGGGCCCCCAGATACG. It is translated as CASSLGAGGPPDT. The whole CDR3 region reads CASSLGAGGPPDTQYF. The whole variable domain, filled in from reference TRBV5-4 and TRBJ2-3, reads ETGVTQSPTHLIKTRGQQVTLRCSSQSGHNTVSWYQQALGQGPQFIFQYYREEENGRGNFPPRFSGLQFPNYSSELNVNALELDDSALYLCASSLGAGGPPDTQYFGPGTRLTVL.